This is a list of T cell receptor beta chains from one sample in a study of cytomegalovirus exposure and HLA in healthy donors. This table comes from immunoSEQ multiplex PCR, and its TCRdb copy is limited to in-frame clones, with some not included. The sample records more than 50,000 clones, approximately 70% being singletons. Sequenced: PBMCs. These receptor sequences come from an older woman in good health and CMV-seropositive. Both conserved end residues are part of each CDR3. The D gene is left open where the match is weak. Only part of the rows carry a size: once, few, many, or a class if the clone is expanded.

d_gene: TRBD1
v_gene: TRBV2
abundance: NA
j_gene: TRBJ1-1
CDR3nt: TGTGCCAGCAGTACAGGGGGCAGGGACACTGAAGCTTTCTTT
CDR3aa: CASSTGGRDTEAFF

d_gene: NA
v_gene: TRBV4-1
abundance: NA
j_gene: TRBJ2-7
CDR3nt: TGCGCCAGCAGCCAAAACGATGGGCCCTGGCCAGGTAACGAGCAGTACTTC
CDR3aa: CASSQNDGPWPGNEQYF

d_gene: TRBD1
v_gene: TRBV11-3
abundance: NA
j_gene: TRBJ2-3
CDR3nt: TGTGCCAGCAGCTTCTCCGGGACAGGGACAGATACGCAGTATTTT
CDR3aa: CASSFSGTGTDTQYF

d_gene: TRBD2
v_gene: TRBV11-2
abundance: NA
j_gene: TRBJ2-2
CDR3nt: TGTGCCAGCAGCTTAGACAGGGACTACGTGGGCACCGGGGAGCTGTTTTTT
CDR3aa: CASSLDRDYVGTGELFF

d_gene: NA
v_gene: TRBV5-1
abundance: NA
j_gene: TRBJ2-5
CDR3nt: TGCGCCAGCACCGACTCAGGAGGGGGCACAGAGACCCAGTACTTC
CDR3aa: CASTDSGGGTETQYF

d_gene: NA
v_gene: TRBV5-1
abundance: NA
j_gene: TRBJ1-3
CDR3nt: TGCGCCAGCAGCCAGGGGCACCGGAGCTCTGGAAACACCATATATTTT
CDR3aa: CASSQGHRSSGNTIYF

d_gene: NA
v_gene: TRBV18
abundance: NA
j_gene: TRBJ2-2
CDR3nt: TGTGCCAGCTCACCCCAGCGGCTCCGGGGGGAGCTGTTTTTT
CDR3aa: CASSPQRLRGELFF

d_gene: NA
v_gene: TRBV6-5
abundance: NA
j_gene: TRBJ2-3
CDR3nt: TGTGCCAGCAGTTACTCGGGGCCCAGCACAGATACGCAGTATTTT
CDR3aa: CASSYSGPSTDTQYF

d_gene: NA
v_gene: TRBV5-1
abundance: NA
j_gene: TRBJ1-4
CDR3nt: TGCGCCAGCAGCTTGGGCGGAGTGATTAATGAAAAACTGTTTTTT
CDR3aa: CASSLGGVINEKLFF

d_gene: NA
v_gene: TRBV5-1
abundance: few
j_gene: TRBJ2-3
CDR3nt: TGCGCCAGCAGCCCCGCGGGGTCAGATACGCAGTATTTT
CDR3aa: CASSPAGSDTQYF